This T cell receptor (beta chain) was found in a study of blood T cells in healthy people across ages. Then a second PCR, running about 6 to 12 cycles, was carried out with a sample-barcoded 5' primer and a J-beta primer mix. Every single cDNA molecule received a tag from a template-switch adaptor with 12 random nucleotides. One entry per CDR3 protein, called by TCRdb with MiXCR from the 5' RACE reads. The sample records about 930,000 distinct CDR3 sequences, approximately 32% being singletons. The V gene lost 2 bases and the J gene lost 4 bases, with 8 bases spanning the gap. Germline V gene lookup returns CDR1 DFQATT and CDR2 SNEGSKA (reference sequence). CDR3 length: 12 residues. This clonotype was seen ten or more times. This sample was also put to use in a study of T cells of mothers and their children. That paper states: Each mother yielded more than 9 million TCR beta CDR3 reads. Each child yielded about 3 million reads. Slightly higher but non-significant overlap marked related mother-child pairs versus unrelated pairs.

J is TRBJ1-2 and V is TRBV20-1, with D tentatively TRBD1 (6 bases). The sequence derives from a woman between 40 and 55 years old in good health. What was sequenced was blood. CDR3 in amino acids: CSARQGSYGYTF. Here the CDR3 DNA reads TGCAGTGCTAGACAGGGGAGCTATGGCTACACCTTC.